The clone carrying this T cell receptor beta chain was found a few times. What it recognizes is unknown. One end of the junction varies from germline; a read error may be responsible. Method: immunoSEQ multiplex PCR; TCRdb's copy keeps in-frame clones and lacks some. The sample yields 70,000 or so clones, less than 90% seen once. Researchers took blood at baseline, on cycle 4 day 1, and on cycle 7 day 1. The CDR3 spans 15 residues. The V gene's germline CDR1 is SGDLS and CDR2 YYNGEE. This sample was taken from a study of OX40 agonist ivuxolimab in advanced cancers. Study-wide background: Aged 23 to 79 with a mean of about 60 years, they were 82.7% male. Findings and caveats of the study: Relative to CD4+, CD8+ T cells held more expanded clones on average. Determination of antigen specificity was not performed for the expanded peripheral T cells.

This sequence was found in an adult with an advanced solid tumor such as melanoma, head and neck, liver or kidney cancer. V and J are TRBV9 and TRBJ1-6; D is unresolved. The sample here was CD4+ or CD8+ T cells sorted from blood, taken in a trial of the OX40 agonist ivuxolimab. CDR3 loop: CASSVGKAYNSPLHF. The DNA of the CDR3 is TGTGCCAGCAGCGTAGGTAAAGCCTACAATTCACCCCTCCACTTT.